This T cell receptor beta chain appears in the sequencing data of a study of OX40 agonist ivuxolimab in advanced cancers. In the study overall: Patients received intravenous ivuxolimab every 2 weeks at 0.01 to 10 mg/kg. Two cutaneous melanoma patients and one hepatocellular carcinoma patient, three in all, had partial responses. Notes on the study in general: People who partly responded at 0.1-3.0 mg/kg had some of the least clonal expansion seen.

Measured with immunoSEQ multiplex PCR; TCRdb has only the in-frame clones, and not every one. The repertoire consists of approximately 77,000 clones, with approximately 89% occurring once and the leading ten covering around 2%. The CDR3 has 13 amino acids. V lost 6 bases and J lost 6, with 11 bases in between. The germline V gene encodes CDR1 SGHTA and CDR2 FQGTGA. The cohort excluded patients with autoimmune disease history or systemic immunosuppression. This clone was observed a single time. Its antigen is unidentified. The same CDR3 is also encoded by other DNA sequences in this sample. Sequenced material: CD4+ or CD8+ T cells sorted from blood, taken in a trial of the OX40 agonist ivuxolimab. The rearrangement links TRBV7-3 to TRBJ2-2; TRBD2 is a possible D gene (5 bases). This clonotype was sampled from an adult with an advanced solid tumor such as melanoma, head and neck, liver or kidney cancer. The CDR3 DNA reads as TGTGCCAGCAGACAAGTCGGGGCCGGGGAGCTGTTTTTT. Its translation is CASRQVGAGELFF.